A single T cell receptor beta chain is shown here with its context. The specificity of this receptor is unknown. The sample holds no much larger clone one base away, and base qualities are not on file. Patients with a history of autoimmune disease or receiving systemic immunosuppression were excluded from the trial. Peripheral blood for TCR sequencing was drawn from every dose cohort at baseline, at cycle 4 day 1 and at cycle 7 day 1. The samples were drawn from a first-in-human, open-label, multicenter phase I dose-escalation trial of ivuxolimab. Adults with locally advanced or metastatic melanoma, renal cell, hepatocellular, or head and neck squamous cell carcinoma were enrolled in the trial. Before TCR sequencing, CD4+ T cells and CD8+ T cells from peripheral blood were sorted into separate populations. This sample is drawn from a study of OX40 agonist ivuxolimab in advanced cancers. With respect to the entire study: Ivuxolimab was a fully human IgG2 agonistic monoclonal antibody targeting the costimulatory receptor OX40 (CD134). Of the approximately 50 dose-escalation patients, hepatocellular carcinoma was present in around 19, melanoma in around 15, renal cell carcinoma in 9 and head and neck cancer in 9. Partial responses occurred in three dose-escalation patients, of whom one had hepatocellular carcinoma and two had cutaneous melanoma. Intravenous ivuxolimab was administered to patients every 2 weeks at six dose levels: 0.01, 0.1, 0.3, 1.5, 3 and 10 mg/kg. In the dose-escalation cohort, roughly 82% of patients were male, and the mean age was 60 years with a range of about 20 to 80. Peripheral TCRbeta sequencing was intended to test whether TCR sequence diversity was altered and clonal T-cell expansion was caused by ivuxolimab. Prior anti-PD-1, anti-PD-L1 or anti-CTLA-4 therapy was permitted, and less than 45% of dose-escalation patients had received checkpoint inhibitors. The paper covers the monotherapy dose-escalation part of the phase I ivuxolimab trial, which included N = 52 patients.

The paper as a whole reports these results and caveats: In the 0.1-3.0 mg/kg groups, partial responders had among the lowest normalized peripheral clonal expansion, particularly in CD8+ T cells. Low levels of normalized T-cell clonal expansion were also seen in some patients who did not respond. At doses of 0.1 to 3.0 mg/kg, clonal expansion of both CD4+ and CD8+ blood T cells was observed from baseline to week 6. After ivuxolimab, more expanded clones were found on average in CD8+ T cells than in CD4+ T cells. Antigen specificity was not determined for the clonally expanded peripheral T cells.

Genomic DNA was extracted from sorted cells for sequencing of the TCRbeta CDR3 region. The immunoSEQ Assay was used to sequence the TCRbeta CDR3 regions. What TCRdb holds here is the immuneACCESS table cut down to in-frame rearrangements. Part of the clones is not present; checked against another copy, under half of the missing clones reflect an unresolved V gene, and the others are unexplained. The sample records about 45,000 clones, about nine tenths of which are singletons. The ten largest clones add up to 0.85% to 1.1% of the sample. V trim: 4 bases; J trim: 4 bases; unmatched bases: 12. From cysteine to phenylalanine, the CDR3 is 17 amino acids long. Only the CDR3 DNA is retained, 51 bases long and in frame from the first base. CDR1 is given as LGHNA and CDR2 as YNFKEQ, both from the germline V gene.

The receptor was isolated from an adult with an advanced solid tumor such as melanoma, head and neck, liver or kidney cancer. The starting material was CD4+ or CD8+ T cells sorted from blood, obtained in a trial of the OX40 agonist ivuxolimab. The V and J segments used are TRBV4-2 and TRBJ2-3; a stretch of 9 junction bases matches TRBD2. The CDR3 is CASSPVLTSGLSDTQYF. The DNA is TGTGCCAGCAGCCCAGTACTGACTAGCGGCTTATCAGATACGCAGTATTTT.